The present T cell receptor beta chain was sequenced within a study of CXCR3-negative and CXCR3-positive naive CD8 T cells. Study-wide background: Each library held about 1.5 +/- 0.3 million TRB reads, approximately 130 million in total. General study results and limits: The study found CXCR3 expression partially decreased after cryopreservation and ran most assays on fresh PBMCs.

cDNA libraries for TRB were generated by 5' RACE incorporating UMI labels. TCRdb reprocessed the 5' RACE reads and stores each CDR3 protein as one record, lacking DNA. The sample's table shows about 56,000 distinct CDR3 sequences. Every subset of CD8+ T cells was sorted in triplicate at hundreds of thousands of cells each. Of note for this clonotype: Its antigen is not identified.

The clonotype was recovered from a human donor in good health. Some clones in this sample may be carry-over from other donors' samples. The material sequenced was memory CD8+ T cells from blood.

This CDR3 reads CASSFWRGLYNEQFF. The rearrangement links TRBV27 to TRBJ2-1; there is no DNA to check the TCRdb D call of TRBD2. The CDR3 covers 15 residues. CDR1 and CDR2 (germline): MNHEY, SMNVEV (reference sequence).